Below are 24 T cell receptor beta chains sequenced from a single sample in a study of cytomegalovirus exposure and HLA in healthy donors (dated by TCRdb to about 2017). Library preparation used the immunoSEQ multiplex PCR assay. For the multiplex PCR, a mixture combining 60 forward primers for TCR Vbeta segments and 13 reverse primers for TCR Jbeta segments was used. TCRdb took this table from immuneACCESS and kept in-frame rearrangements with V and J called. Such tables lack part of the clones; where checked against another copy, unresolved V genes explain under half of the gap, and the rest is unexplained. Across this sample there are about 120,000 clones, with 74% seen only once. The ten largest clonotypes hold more than 3.5% of the sample. Specimen: PBMCs. These receptors all come from a middle-aged man in good health and CMV-seropositive.

This clone was observed a handful of times. This chain joins TRBV28 and TRBJ1-4; 8 bases line up with TRBD1. V shed 2 bases and J 6 bases; nucleotides not matched to a gene: 5. CDR3 size: 15 residues. CDR1 is MDHEN and CDR2 is SYDVKM in the germline V gene. CDR3 loop: CASSLNRGIYEKLFF. In nucleotides, the CDR3 is TGTGCCAGCAGTTTAAACAGGGGGATATATGAAAAACTGTTTTTT.

The chain joins TRBV11-2 to TRBJ2-7; D is ambiguous. The CDR3 contains 12 residues. V lost 5 bases and J lost 3, with 8 bases in between. The V gene's germline CDR1 is SGHAT and CDR2 FQNNGV. CDR3 sequence reads: CASSPYSYEQYF. The CDR3 nucleotides read TGTGCCAGCAGCCCCTACAGCTACGAGCAGTACTTC.

This clone was observed once. The chain has TRBV29-1 and TRBJ2-7; a possible D gene is TRBD2 (7 bases). The CDR3 loop spans 14 amino acids. From germline, CDR1 is SQVTM and CDR2 ANQGSEA. Deletions cut 4 bases from V and 2 bases from J, with 15 bases between. The CDR3 DNA reads TGCAGCGTTGTTCTAGCGGAGGGGGCCTACGAGCAGTACTTC. The encoded protein is CSVVLAEGAYEQYF.

About this clone: This sample also contains other DNA sequences that code for the same CDR3. This chain uses TRBV25-1 with TRBJ1-1, with D unresolved. Germline-derived CDR1 and CDR2 are MGHDK and SYGVNS. Trimming removed 3 bases from V and 0 bases from J, with 5 bases in between. The CDR3 totals 13 residues. This CDR3 reads CASSERLNTEAFF. The CDR3 coding sequence is TGTGCCAGCAGTGAGCGGCTGAACACTGAAGCTTTCTTT.

The chain recombines TRBV7-6 with TRBJ1-1; no clear D gene. Germline values: CDR1 SGHVS, CDR2 FNYEAQ. This CDR3 is 14 amino acids long. The V and J ends lost 4 bases and 1 base respectively, with 10 bases between them. In DNA, the CDR3 is TGTGCCAGCAGCTCGGTGGAGAGGAACACTGAAGCTTTCTTT. Amino acid sequence: CASSSVERNTEAFF. Full variable domain (remainder filled in from reference TRBV7-6 and TRBJ1-1): GAGVSQSPRYKVTKRGQDVALRCDPISGHVSLYWYRQALGQGPEFLTYFNYEAQQDKSGLPNDRFSAERPEGSISTLTIQRTEQRDSAMYRCASSSVERNTEAFFGQGTRLTVV.

This chain uses TRBV9 with TRBJ1-6; TRBD1 agrees at 9 bases. In germline, CDR1 is SGDLS, CDR2 YYNGEE. This CDR3 has 16 residues. The J segment lost 9 bases and the V segment lost 3 bases, leaving 10 bases of the junction unmatched. In nucleotides, the CDR3 is TGTGCCAGCAGCGCTTACCCGGGACAGGGAGGTTCACCCCTCCACTTT. It yields the protein CASSAYPGQGGSPLHF.

The chain recombines TRBV18 with TRBJ1-1; D call uncertain. Germline values: CDR1 KGHSH, CDR2 LQKENI. The V end lost 0 bases, the J end lost 1 base, and 6 bases lay between the germline ends. This CDR3 spans 14 amino acids. The CDR3 bases are TGTGCCAGCTCACCACCGTCAGGGAACACTGAAGCTTTCTTT. This gives the protein CASSPPSGNTEAFF.

Remarks on this clone: Other DNA sequences within the sample encode an identical CDR3. V is TRBV10-3 and J is TRBJ1-5, with TRBD1 matching 10 bases. The CDR3 runs 15 residues. Germline CDR1 reads ENHRY; CDR2 reads SYGVKD. V trimming: 0 bases; J trimming: 4 bases; junction bases outside the gene matches: 0. CDR3 sequence: CAISESGQGNQPQHF. In DNA, the CDR3 is TGTGCCATCAGTGAGTCGGGACAGGGGAATCAGCCCCAGCATTTT.

This clone has just a few counts. The J gene is TRBJ2-7, the V gene TRBV4-3; 7 nucleotides line up with TRBD2. Germline V gene sequence: CDR1 LGHNA, CDR2 YSLEER. This CDR3 comprises 13 residues. V shed 1 base, J shed 11 bases, and the junction held 8 bases outside the gene matches. The CDR3 here is CASSQGQGGGEYF. The CDR3 region has the DNA TGCGCCAGCAGCCAAGGGCAGGGTGGGGGGGAGTACTTC.

CDR3 residues: CASSSGAGELFF. The CDR3 bases are TGTGCCAGCAGTTCGGGAGCCGGGGAGCTGTTTTTT. V and J are TRBV6-5 and TRBJ2-2; the D gene is possibly TRBD2 (6 bases). Germline lookup yields CDR1 MNHEY and CDR2 SVGAGI. The CDR3 sequence is 12 residues long. V was shortened by 4 bases and J by 6 bases, with 6 bases between the two germline ends.

This chain joins TRBV2 and TRBJ2-5, with TRBD2 matching over 15 bases. Germline CDR1 and CDR2: SNHLY and FYNNEI. The CDR3 has 17 amino acids. Losses at the gene ends were 6 bases for V and 2 bases for J; bases not matched to a gene: 7. The CDR3 nucleotides read TGTGCCAGCAGGCCGGGACTAGCGGGAGGTTTACAAGAGACCCAGTACTTC. Translated, it gives CASRPGLAGGLQETQYF.

The chain uses TRBV6-5 and TRBJ1-5, with TRBD1 as a possible D gene (5 bases). The CDR3 totals 14 residues. CDR1 and CDR2 (germline): MNHEY, SVGAGI. Trimming took 6 bases from V and 2 from J, leaving 11 bases between them. The CDR3 DNA follows: TGTGCCAGCAGCAAAGGCAGGGGCAATCAGCCCCAGCATTTT. Amino acid sequence: CASSKGRGNQPQHF.

V and J are TRBV11-2 and TRBJ2-5; TRBD2 agrees at 8 bases. Germline values: CDR1 SGHAT, CDR2 FQNNGV. This CDR3 has 15 amino acids. The V segment lost 2 bases and the J segment 5 bases; nucleotides outside the gene matches: 7. The CDR3 is CASSLPGGALETQYF. CDR3 sequence (DNA): TGTGCCAGCAGCTTACCGGGGGGGGCTCTTGAGACCCAGTACTTC.

V is TRBV11-1 and J is TRBJ2-5, with a possible D match to TRBD2 (6 bases). The last part of the DNA fits TRBJ2-7 better; the J call may be wrong. The CDR3 totals 15 residues. Germline CDR1 and CDR2: SGHAT and FQDESV (reference sequence). CDR3 nucleotides: TGTGCCAGCAGAAACCGCGGGGAATCGGTCTACGAGCAGTACTTC. This translates into CASRNRGESVYEQYF.

The rearrangement joins TRBV15 to TRBJ1-2, with 11 bases that match TRBD1. The CDR3 is 16 amino acids. V lost 1 base, J lost 1 base, and 2 bases stayed unmatched. In germline, CDR1 is LNHNV, CDR2 YYDKDF (reference sequence). The DNA for the CDR3 is TGTGCCACCAGCAGAGTCGGGACAGGGGGTAACTATGGCTACACCTTC. Translated: CATSRVGTGGNYGYTF.

This clone was counted once. The chain couples TRBV2 to TRBJ2-2; D might be TRBD1 (7 bases). V lost 6 bases and J 5 bases, leaving 13 bases between the germline ends. The CDR3 loop spans 14 amino acids. Germline V lookup: CDR1 SNHLY, CDR2 FYNNEI. The CDR3 sequence: CASRWQGGTGELFF. The CDR3 DNA sequence: TGTGCCAGCAGATGGCAGGGGGGAACCGGGGAGCTGTTTTTT.

The chain uses TRBV7-9 and TRBJ2-1, with 11 nucleotides matching TRBD1. The length of the CDR3 is 15 residues. V lost 5 bases and J lost 8; bases outside the gene matches: 8. The V gene's germline CDR1 is SEHNR and CDR2 FQNEAQ (reference sequence). For the CDR3, the DNA is TGTGCCAGCAGCCCTGGACAGGGGGCGAATTATGAGCAGTTCTTC. Amino acids: CASSPGQGANYEQFF.

The chain couples TRBV13 to TRBJ1-1; D is uncertain. Germline CDR1 reads PRHDT; CDR2 reads FYEKMQ (reference sequence). With 3 bases removed from V and 7 bases from J, the gap between germline ends came to 12 bases. This CDR3 is built from 13 residues. Here the CDR3 reads CASSLGEGFEAFF. The CDR3 nucleotides are TGTGCCAGCAGCTTGGGAGAAGGGTTTGAAGCTTTCTTT.

V is TRBV5-1 and J is TRBJ1-3; possibly TRBD1 for D (5 bases). There are 14 residues in the CDR3. The V and J ends lost 3 bases and 8 bases respectively, with 15 bases between them. CDR1 and CDR2 (germline): SGHRS, YFSETQ. This CDR3 reads CASSSAGGLDTIYF. DNA for the CDR3: TGCGCCAGCAGCTCTGCTGGGGGACTGGACACCATATATTTT.

This chain joins TRBV6-1 and TRBJ2-7, with 10 bases matching TRBD1. From germline, CDR1 is MNHNS and CDR2 SASEGT. The junction had 7 bases not matched to a gene; V was cut back by 11 bases and J by 3 bases. The CDR3 sequence is 13 residues long. The CDR3 protein is CAARQGANYEQYF. In nucleotides, the CDR3 is TGTGCCGCACGACAGGGGGCAAACTACGAGCAGTACTTC.

The CDR3 protein is CSVGDRGYEQYF. CDR3 DNA sequence: TGCAGCGTTGGGGACAGGGGGTACGAGCAGTACTTC. V and J are TRBV29-1 and TRBJ2-7; 11 bases map to TRBD1. CDR1 and CDR2 (germline): SQVTM, ANQGSEA. This CDR3 has 12 residues. V was clipped by 4 bases and J by 4 bases; unmatched bases: 0.

J is TRBJ2-1 and V is TRBV28; 12 nucleotides align to TRBD2. The CDR3 length is 19 residues. Trimming removed 4 bases from V and 8 bases from J; junction bases left unmatched: 18. The V gene's germline CDR1 is MDHEN and CDR2 SYDVKM. The DNA for the CDR3 is TGTGCCAGCAGTTCGAGCTCTCCGGGACTAGCGGGTGCTAGCGATGAGCAGTTCTTC. The encoded protein is CASSSSSPGLAGASDEQFF.

The J gene is TRBJ2-3, the V gene TRBV11-3; D is possibly TRBD2 (6 bases). The V and J ends lost 5 bases and 4 bases respectively, with 13 bases between them. Per germline, CDR1 SGHNT and CDR2 YENEEA. There are 14 residues in the CDR3. CDR3 amino acids: CASSTRDWADTQYF. The CDR3 nucleotides read TGTGCCAGCAGCACAAGGGACTGGGCAGATACGCAGTATTTT.

V usage is TRBV29-1 and J usage is TRBJ2-7; TRBD2 is a possible D gene (5 bases). The CDR3 covers 12 residues. Germline lookup yields CDR1 SQVTM and CDR2 ANQGSEA. V was trimmed by 4 bases and J by 3 bases, leaving 10 bases between them. CDR3 sequence (DNA): TGCAGCGTTGCAGAAGGGAGCTACGAGCAGTACTTC. This translates into CSVAEGSYEQYF.